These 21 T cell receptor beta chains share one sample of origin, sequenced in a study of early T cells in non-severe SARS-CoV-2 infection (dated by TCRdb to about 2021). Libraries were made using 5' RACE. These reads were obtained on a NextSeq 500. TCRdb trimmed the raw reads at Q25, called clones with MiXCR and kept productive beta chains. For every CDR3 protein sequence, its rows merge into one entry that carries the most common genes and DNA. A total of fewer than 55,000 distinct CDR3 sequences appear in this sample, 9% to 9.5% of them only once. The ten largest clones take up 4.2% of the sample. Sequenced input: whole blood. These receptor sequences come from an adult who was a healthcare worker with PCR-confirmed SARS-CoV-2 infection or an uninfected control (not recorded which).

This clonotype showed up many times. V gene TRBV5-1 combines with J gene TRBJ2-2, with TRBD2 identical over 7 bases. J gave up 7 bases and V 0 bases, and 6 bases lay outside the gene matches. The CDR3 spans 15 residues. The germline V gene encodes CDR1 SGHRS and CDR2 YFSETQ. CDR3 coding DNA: TGCGCCAGCAGCTTGGCCCCCCTAGCGGACGGGGAGCTGTTTTTT. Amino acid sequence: CASSLAPLADGELFF.

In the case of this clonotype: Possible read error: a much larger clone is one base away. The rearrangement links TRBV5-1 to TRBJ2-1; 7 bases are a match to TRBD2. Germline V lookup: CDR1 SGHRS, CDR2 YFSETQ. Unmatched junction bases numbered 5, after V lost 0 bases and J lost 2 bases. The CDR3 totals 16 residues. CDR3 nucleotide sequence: TGCGCCAGCAGCTTGGAGGGAGGGTCAGCCTACAATGAGCAGTTCTTC. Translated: CASSLEGGSAYNEQFF.

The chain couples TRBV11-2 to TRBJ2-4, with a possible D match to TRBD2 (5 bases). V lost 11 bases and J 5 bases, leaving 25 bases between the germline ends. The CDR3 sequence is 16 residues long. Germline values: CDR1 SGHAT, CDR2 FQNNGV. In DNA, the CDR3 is TGTGCCTTATTCGTAGACTCCCGGAGGTTCCAAAACATTCAGTACTTC. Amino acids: CALFVDSRRFQNIQYF.

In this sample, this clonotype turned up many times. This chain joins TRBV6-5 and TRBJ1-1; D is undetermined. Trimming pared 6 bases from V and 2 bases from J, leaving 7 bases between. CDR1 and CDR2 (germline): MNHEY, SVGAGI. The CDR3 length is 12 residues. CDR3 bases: TGTGCCAGCAGCCAGCGCAACACTGAAGCTTTCTTT. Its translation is CASSQRNTEAFF.

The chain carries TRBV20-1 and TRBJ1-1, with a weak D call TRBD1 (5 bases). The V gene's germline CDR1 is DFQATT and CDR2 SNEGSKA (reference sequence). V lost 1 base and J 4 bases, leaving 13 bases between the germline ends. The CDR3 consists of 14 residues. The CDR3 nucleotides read TGCAGTGCTAGAGGTTCGGGGGAGAGCACTGAAGCTTTCTTT. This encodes CSARGSGESTEAFF.

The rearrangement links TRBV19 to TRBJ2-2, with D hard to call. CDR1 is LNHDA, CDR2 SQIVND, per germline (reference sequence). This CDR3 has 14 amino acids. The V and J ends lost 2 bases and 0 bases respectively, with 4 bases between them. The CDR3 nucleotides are TGTGCCAGTAGTATAATATCGAACACCGGGGAGCTGTTTTTT. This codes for CASSIISNTGELFF.

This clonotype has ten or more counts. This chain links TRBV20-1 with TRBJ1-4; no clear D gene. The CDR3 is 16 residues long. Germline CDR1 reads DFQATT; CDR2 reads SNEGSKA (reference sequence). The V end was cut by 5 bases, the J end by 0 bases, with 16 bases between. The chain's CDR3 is CSASDRNIATNEKLFF. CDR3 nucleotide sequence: TGCAGTGCTTCGGACCGAAACATTGCAACTAATGAAAAACTGTTTTTT.

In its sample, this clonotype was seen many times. CDR3: CASSLGPPNTGELFF. CDR3 nucleotides: TGTGCCAGCAGCCTCGGTCCCCCGAACACCGGGGAGCTGTTTTTT. This chain connects TRBV14 to TRBJ2-2; the D is unclear. V gave up 4 bases and J gave up 0 bases, with 9 bases separating them. CDR1 SGHDN and CDR2 FVKESK come from the germline V gene. This CDR3 region has 15 residues. The complete variable domain, with remaining parts taken from reference TRBV14 and TRBJ2-2, reads EAGVTQFPSHSVIEKGQTVTLRCDPISGHDNLYWYRRVMGKEIKFLLHFVKESKQDESGMPNNRFLAERTGGTYSTLKVQPAELEDSGVYFCASSLGPPNTGELFFGEGSRLTVL.

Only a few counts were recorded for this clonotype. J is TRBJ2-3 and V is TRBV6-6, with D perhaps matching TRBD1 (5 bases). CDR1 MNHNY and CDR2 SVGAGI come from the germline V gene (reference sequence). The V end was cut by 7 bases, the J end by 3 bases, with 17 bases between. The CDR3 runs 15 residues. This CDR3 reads CASTLDIGGTDTQYF. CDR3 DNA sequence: TGTGCCAGCACCTTGGACATCGGTGGTACAGATACGCAGTATTTT.

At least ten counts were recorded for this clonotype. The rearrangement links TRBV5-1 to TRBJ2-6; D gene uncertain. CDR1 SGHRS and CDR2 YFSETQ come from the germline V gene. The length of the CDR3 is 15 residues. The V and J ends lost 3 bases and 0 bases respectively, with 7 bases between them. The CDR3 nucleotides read TGCGCCAGCAGCTCTCAGATCTCTGGGGCCAACGTCCTGACTTTC. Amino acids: CASSSQISGANVLTF.

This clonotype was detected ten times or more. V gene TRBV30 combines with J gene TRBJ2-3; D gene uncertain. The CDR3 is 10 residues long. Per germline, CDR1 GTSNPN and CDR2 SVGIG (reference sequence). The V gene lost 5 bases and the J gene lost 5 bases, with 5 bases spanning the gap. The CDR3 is CAWGLDTQYF. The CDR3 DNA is TGTGCCTGGGGATTAGATACGCAGTATTTT. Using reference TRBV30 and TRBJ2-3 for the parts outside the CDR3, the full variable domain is SQTIHQWPATLVQPVGSPLSLECTVEGTSNPNLYWYRQAAGRGLQLLFYSVGIGQISSEVPQNLSASRPQDRQFILSSKKLLLSDSGFYLCAWGLDTQYFGPGTRLTVL.

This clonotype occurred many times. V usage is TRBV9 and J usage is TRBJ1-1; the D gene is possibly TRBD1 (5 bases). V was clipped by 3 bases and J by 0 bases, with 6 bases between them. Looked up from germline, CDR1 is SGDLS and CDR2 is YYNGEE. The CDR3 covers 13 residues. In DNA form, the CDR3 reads TGTGCCAGCAGCGCGGACATGAACACTGAAGCTTTCTTT. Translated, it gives CASSADMNTEAFF.

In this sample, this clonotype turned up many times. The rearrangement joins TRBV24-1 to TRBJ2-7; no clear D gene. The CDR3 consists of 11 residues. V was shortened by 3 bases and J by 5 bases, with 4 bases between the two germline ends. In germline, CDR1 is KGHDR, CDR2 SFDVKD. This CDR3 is CATSDVDEQYF. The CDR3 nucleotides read TGTGCCACCAGTGATGTTGACGAGCAGTACTTC.

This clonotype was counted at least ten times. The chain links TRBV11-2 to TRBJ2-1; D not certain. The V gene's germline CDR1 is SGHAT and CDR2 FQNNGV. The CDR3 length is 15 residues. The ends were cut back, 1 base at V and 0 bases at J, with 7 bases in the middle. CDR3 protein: CASSLVALSYNEQFF. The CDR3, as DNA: TGTGCCAGCAGCTTAGTCGCGCTCTCCTACAATGAGCAGTTCTTC.

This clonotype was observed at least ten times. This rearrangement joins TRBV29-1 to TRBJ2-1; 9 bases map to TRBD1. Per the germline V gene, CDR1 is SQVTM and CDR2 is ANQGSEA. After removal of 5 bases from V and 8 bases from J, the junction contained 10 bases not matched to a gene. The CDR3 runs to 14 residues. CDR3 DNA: TGCAGCGTTTTCGGACAGGGGCGGAGGGATGAGCAGTTCTTC. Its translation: CSVFGQGRRDEQFF.

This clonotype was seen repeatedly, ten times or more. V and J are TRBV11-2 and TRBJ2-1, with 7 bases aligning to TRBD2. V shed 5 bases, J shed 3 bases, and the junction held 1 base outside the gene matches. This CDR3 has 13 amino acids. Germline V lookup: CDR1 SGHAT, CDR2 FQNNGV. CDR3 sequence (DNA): TGTGCCAGCAGCCGCGGGAGCTACAATGAGCAGTTCTTC. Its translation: CASSRGSYNEQFF.

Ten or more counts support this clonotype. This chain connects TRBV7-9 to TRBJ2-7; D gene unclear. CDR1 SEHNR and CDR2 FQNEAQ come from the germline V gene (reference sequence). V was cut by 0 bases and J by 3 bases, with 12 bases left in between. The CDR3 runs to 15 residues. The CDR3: CASSLAQWAVYEQYF. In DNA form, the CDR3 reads TGTGCCAGCAGCTTAGCGCAATGGGCAGTCTACGAGCAGTACTTC.

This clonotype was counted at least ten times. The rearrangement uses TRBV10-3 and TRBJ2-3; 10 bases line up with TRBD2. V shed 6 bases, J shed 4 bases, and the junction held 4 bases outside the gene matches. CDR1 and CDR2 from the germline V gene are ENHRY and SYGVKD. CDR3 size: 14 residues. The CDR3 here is CAIRTSGDADTQYF. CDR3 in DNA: TGTGCCATCAGAACTAGCGGGGACGCAGATACGCAGTATTTT.

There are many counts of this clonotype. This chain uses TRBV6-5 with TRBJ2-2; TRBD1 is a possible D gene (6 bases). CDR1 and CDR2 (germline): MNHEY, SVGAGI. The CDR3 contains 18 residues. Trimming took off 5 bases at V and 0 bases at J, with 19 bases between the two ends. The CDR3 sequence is CASSAQGLGRTNTGELFF. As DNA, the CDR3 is TGTGCCAGCAGTGCTCAGGGGTTGGGACGGACGAACACCGGGGAGCTGTTTTTT.

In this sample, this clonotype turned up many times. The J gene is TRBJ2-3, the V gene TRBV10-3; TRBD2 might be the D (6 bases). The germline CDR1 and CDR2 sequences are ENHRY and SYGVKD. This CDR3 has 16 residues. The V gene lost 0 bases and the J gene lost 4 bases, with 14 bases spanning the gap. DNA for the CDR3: TGTGCCATCAGTGAGTCGCCCGGCGGGGTTTCAGATACGCAGTATTTT. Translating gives CAISESPGGVSDTQYF.

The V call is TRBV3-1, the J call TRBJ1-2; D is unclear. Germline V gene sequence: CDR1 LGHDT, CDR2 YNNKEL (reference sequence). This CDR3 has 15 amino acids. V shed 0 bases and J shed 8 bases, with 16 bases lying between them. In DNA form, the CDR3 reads TGTGCCAGCAGCCAAGATAATTTACGAGGCAGGGGCTACACCTTC. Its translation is CASSQDNLRGRGYTF.